The next 13 T cell receptor beta chains were all read from a single sample in a study of somatic mutations in cytotoxic T cells in rheumatoid arthritis. The table came from immunoSEQ multiplex PCR; TCRdb's copy has only in-frame clones and leaves some out. The top ten hold more than 8% of the sample, which has just under 30,000 clones, roughly 86% seen once. Sequencing input: CD8+ T cells sorted from blood. The receptors were gathered from an adult with rheumatoid arthritis.

The rearrangement links TRBV14 to TRBJ2-7; tentatively, D is TRBD1 or TRBD2 (6 bases each). The CDR3 contains 14 residues. Per the germline V gene, CDR1 is SGHDN and CDR2 is FVKESK. V dropped 2 bases and J dropped 4 bases, with 12 bases sitting between them. CDR3 bases: TGTGCCAGCAGCCAAAGGGGGGCCCCTTACGAGCAGTACTTC. Its translation: CASSQRGAPYEQYF.

This sequence joins TRBV4-1 and TRBJ2-3, with D possibly matching TRBD1 (6 bases). Between the trimmed V and J ends, which lost 2 bases and 0 bases, there was a span of 18 bases. The V gene's germline CDR1 is MGHRA and CDR2 YSYEKL. The CDR3 is 18 amino acids. CDR3 residues: CASSQLHAGDKSTDTQYF. In DNA, the CDR3 is TGCGCCAGCAGCCAACTACACGCAGGGGACAAAAGCACAGATACGCAGTATTTT.

The chain uses TRBV7-6 and TRBJ2-1; 7 nucleotides align to TRBD1. The junction had 3 bases not matched to a gene; V was cut back by 5 bases and J by 5 bases. The length of the CDR3 is 13 residues. CDR1 SGHVS and CDR2 FNYEAQ come from the germline V gene. The CDR3 nucleotides read TGTGCCAGCAGCCCGGGGACAGACAATGAGCAGTTCTTC. It is translated as CASSPGTDNEQFF.

This rearrangement joins TRBV27 to TRBJ2-3; TRBD2 matches 10 bases. J lost 7 bases, V lost 5 bases, and 6 bases had no gene match. Germline V gene sequence: CDR1 MNHEY, CDR2 SMNVEV (reference sequence). There are 14 residues in the CDR3. The CDR3 DNA follows: TGTGCCAGCAGTCCAGGACTAGCGGTAAATACGCAGTATTTT. Encoded protein: CASSPGLAVNTQYF.

The rearrangement joins TRBV5-4 to TRBJ1-1, with 10 bases aligning to TRBD1. With V trimmed by 10 bases and J by 11 bases, 17 bases remained unmatched. In germline, CDR1 is SGHNT, CDR2 YYREEE (reference sequence). This CDR3 comprises 14 residues. CDR3 residues: CASFRTGTGDVAFF. CDR3 DNA: TGTGCCTCCTTCCGAACCGGGACAGGGGATGTGGCTTTCTTT.

This chain links TRBV9 with TRBJ2-2, with no clear D. The CDR3 has 14 amino acids. V lost 0 bases, J lost 8 bases, and 11 bases lay in between. Germline V CDR1 and CDR2: SGDLS, YYNGEE. The CDR3 coding sequence is TGTGCCAGCAGCGTAGCTTTAATGGGTGGGGAGCTGTTTTTT. It specifies CASSVALMGGELFF.

Only one count was recorded for this clone. This rearrangement joins TRBV15 to TRBJ2-7; D unresolved. Germline loops: CDR1 LNHNV, CDR2 YYDKDF (reference sequence). Trimming cost V 4 bases and J 4 bases, with 14 bases left between them. The CDR3 totals 14 residues. The CDR3 loop is CATSNVILGYEQYF. For the CDR3, the DNA is TGTGCCACCAGCAACGTCATTTTGGGGTACGAGCAGTACTTC.

The genes are TRBV7-3 and TRBJ2-3; 11 nucleotides line up with TRBD2. J lost 4 bases, V lost 5 bases, and 5 bases had no gene match. CDR3 length: 15 residues. Germline V CDR1 and CDR2: SGHTA, FQGTGA. The CDR3 loop reads CASSQGTSGADTQYF. The CDR3 nucleotides read TGTGCCAGCAGCCAAGGGACTAGCGGAGCAGATACGCAGTATTTT.

The chain combines TRBV18 with TRBJ2-5; 7 positions agree with TRBD1. The germline gives CDR1 KGHSH, CDR2 LQKENI. V was pared by 2 bases and J by 2 bases, with 23 bases of the junction left unmatched. This CDR3 contains 21 residues. CDR3 sequence reads: CASSPALVMYESEGAQETQYF. The CDR3 nucleotides read TGTGCCAGCTCACCAGCATTAGTAATGTACGAAAGTGAGGGGGCACAAGAGACCCAGTACTTC.

The chain employs TRBV10-3 and TRBJ2-1; D remains unclear. V lost 8 bases, J lost 2 bases, and 16 bases lay in between. Germline CDR1 ENHRY, CDR2 SYGVKD. CDR3 length equals 15 residues. For the CDR3, the DNA is TGTGCCATCCTTGATGGGGAAAGGCCCTACAATGAGCAGTTCTTC. Amino acids: CAILDGERPYNEQFF.

The rearrangement uses TRBV4-1 and TRBJ1-2, with TRBD1 matching over 10 bases. Germline values: CDR1 MGHRA, CDR2 YSYEKL. The CDR3 is 14 amino acids. J was trimmed by 5 bases and V by 3 bases; bases with no gene match: 3. CDR3 DNA: TGCGCCAGCAGCCAGGAGGGACAGGGGTATGGCTACACCTTC. It translates to CASSQEGQGYGYTF.

The genes are TRBV11-2 and TRBJ1-2, with 9 bases fitting TRBD1. The ends lost 5 bases at V and 4 bases at J; junction bases unmatched: 17. Germline values: CDR1 SGHAT, CDR2 FQNNGV. The CDR3 spans 18 residues. The CDR3 loop reads CASSLSGTGSFGGYGYTF. CDR3 nucleotides: TGTGCCAGCAGCCTGTCCGGGACAGGGTCATTTGGAGGCTATGGCTACACCTTC.

This clone was observed once. The CDR3 bases are TGTGCCAGCAGCTTGGGGCATGGCTACACCTTC. As protein: CASSLGHGYTF. The genes are TRBV5-4 and TRBJ1-2; D is undetermined. Deletions cut 0 bases from V and 6 bases from J, with 3 bases between. The CDR3 covers 11 residues. The germline V gene has CDR1 SGHNT and CDR2 YYREEE (reference sequence).